This T cell receptor beta chain was observed in a study of OX40 agonist ivuxolimab in advanced cancers. On the study more broadly: Partial responses were achieved by three patients: one hepatocellular carcinoma, two cutaneous melanoma.

Findings and caveats of the study: Determination of antigen specificity was not performed for the expanded peripheral T cells.

The germline gives CDR1 MDHEN, CDR2 SYDVKM. Trimming shortened V by 6 bases and J by 0 bases, and 12 bases separated the two germline ends. The CDR3 is made up of 14 amino acids. Method: immunoSEQ multiplex PCR; TCRdb's copy keeps in-frame clones and lacks some. The data hold some 80,000 clones, with approximately 90% observed a single time. As regards this clone: Its antigen is unidentified.

A history of autoimmune disease or systemic immunosuppression excluded patients. The sequenced sample was CD4+ or CD8+ T cells sorted from blood, obtained in a trial of the OX40 agonist ivuxolimab. The sequence was collected from an adult with an advanced solid tumor such as melanoma, head and neck, liver or kidney cancer. The chain combines TRBV28 with TRBJ2-7; a weak D match, TRBD2 (6 bases). This CDR3 is CASREGAGSYEQYF. CDR3 coding DNA: TGTGCCAGCAGGGAGGGAGCGGGCTCCTACGAGCAGTACTTC.